This T cell receptor beta chain was sequenced during a study of cytomegalovirus exposure and HLA in healthy donors. This clone showed up just a few times. CDR3 size: 17 residues. The germline CDR1 and CDR2 sequences are SQVTM and ANQGSEA. Trimming removed 4 bases from V and 1 base from J, with 20 bases in between. The PCR ran on 60 Vbeta and 13 Jbeta primers. The repertoire was sequenced with immunoSEQ multiplex PCR; TCRdb's copy has only in-frame clones and lacks some. Of approximately 170,000 clones in the sample, just under 80% are singletons; the top ten hold roughly 9.3%. This clonotype was sampled from a man younger than 35 in good health and CMV-seropositive. V usage is TRBV29-1 and J usage is TRBJ1-3; maybe TRBD1 (6 bases). Source material: PBMCs. The CDR3 coding sequence is TGCAGCGTTGCCCGTTTGACAGGCCCTGATTCTGGAAACACCATATATTTT. This gives the protein CSVARLTGPDSGNTIYF.